Each of the 4 T cell receptor beta chains below was sequenced from the same sample in a study of human T cells and chemical hapten exposure. Time point defined: patch test 1, 2 weeks after DPC sensitization. Treatment reported: therapeutic diphenylcyclopropenone sensitization with weekly scalp DPC. TCRdb passed the RACE reads through MiXCR, listing each CDR3 protein once. The sample consists of about 110,000 distinct CDR3 sequences, 8% to 13% of them appearing once. The source material was whole blood, sampled in connection with sensitization to the hapten diphenylcyclopropenone (DPC). These receptor sequences come from a woman aged 40 to 55 with alopecia areata. Some clones in this sample may be carry-over from other donors' samples.

This clonotype has a handful of counts. The rearrangement uses TRBV4-3 and TRBJ2-2; D not certain. The CDR3 extends over 15 amino acids. With 1 base removed from V and 0 bases from J, the gap between germline ends came to 6 bases. Germline V lookup: CDR1 LGHNA, CDR2 YSLEER. The DNA of the CDR3 is TGCGCCAGCAGCCAAGCTGGGACGAACACCGGGGAGCTGTTTTTT. Translation gives CASSQAGTNTGELFF.

The J gene is TRBJ2-7, the V gene TRBV7-2; D possibly matches TRBD1 or TRBD2 (5 bases each). The CDR3 contains 15 residues. V was trimmed by 7 bases and J by 1 base, leaving 17 bases between them. Germline CDR1 and CDR2: SGHTA and FQGNSA. The CDR3 bases are TGTGCCAGCACCCCCGGGGCACAACCGTCCTACGAGCAGTACTTC. As protein: CASTPGAQPSYEQYF.

This clonotype was picked up many times. The rearrangement uses TRBV12-3 or TRBV12-4 and TRBJ2-7, with D perhaps TRBD1 (5 bases). The CDR3 runs 14 residues. V was trimmed by 2 bases and J by 3 bases, leaving 11 bases between them. This chain's CDR3 is CASSLRGPGYEQYF. The CDR3 DNA sequence: TGTGCCAGCAGTTTAAGGGGTCCCGGCTACGAGCAGTACTTC.

This clonotype appeared a single time. This may stem from a read error, because a much larger clone lies one nucleotide away. This chain uses TRBV4-3 with TRBJ2-3; D is uncertain. The CDR3 loop spans 14 amino acids. Germline V gene data show CDR1 as LGHNA and CDR2 as YSLEER. Here the CDR3 DNA reads TGCGCCAGCAGCCAAGATCATGGCACAAATACGCAGTATTTT. Translated: CASSQDHGTNTQYF.